This TCR beta chain was identified during a study of cytomegalovirus exposure and HLA in healthy donors. General study results and limits: Reportedly, HLA-A and HLA-B alleles of most subjects were accurately predicted from TCR beta. A list of 150 to 200 TCR beta chains associated with cytomegalovirus was given.

Worth noting for this clone: What it binds is not known.

Vbeta (60) and Jbeta (13) primers were used in the PCR. Profiled with immunoSEQ multiplex PCR; TCRdb holds only in-frame clones, not every one. The sample lists 150,000 to 200,000 clones; approximately 84% were seen once. Unmatched junction bases numbered 6, after V lost 6 bases and J lost 7 bases. Germline V lookup: CDR1 MGHRA, CDR2 YSYEKL. This CDR3 has 13 residues. The chain is built from TRBV4-1 and TRBJ1-2, with 9 nucleotides matching TRBD1. This receptor was taken from a girl aged 5-17 years in good health and CMV-seropositive. Sequences were obtained from PBMCs. CDR3: CASRGQGGSGYTF. The CDR3, as DNA: TGCGCCAGCAGGGGACAGGGAGGGAGTGGCTACACCTTC.